The 16 T cell receptor beta chains in this list originate from one sample, sequenced in a study of cytomegalovirus exposure and HLA in healthy donors. Both 60 Vbeta primers and 13 Jbeta primers went into the PCR. Assay used: immunoSEQ multiplex PCR; TCRdb lists only in-frame clones, some missing. The sample gives 130,000 to 150,000 clones, roughly 70% of which show up once; approximately 4% is in the top ten. The specimen was PBMCs. The source is a man between 18 and 35 years old in good health and CMV-seropositive.

The chain couples TRBV5-1 to TRBJ1-6; D not resolved. Trimming left V 2 bases short and J 13 bases short, with 7 bases between. CDR3 size: 11 residues. From germline, CDR1 is SGHRS and CDR2 YFSETQ. The CDR3 sequence: CASSFAAPLHF. DNA for the CDR3: TGCGCCAGCAGCTTTGCGGCCCCCCTCCACTTT.

This clone was observed a handful of times. The chain employs TRBV28 and TRBJ2-3, with 7 bases lining up with TRBD1. CDR3 length equals 16 residues. V lost 6 bases, J lost 4 bases, and 13 bases stayed unmatched. Germline assignment: CDR1 MDHEN and CDR2 SYDVKM. This CDR3 reads CASSPPRKGQSDTQYF. For the CDR3, the DNA is TGTGCCAGCAGCCCCCCCAGGAAGGGACAGTCAGATACGCAGTATTTT. Full variable domain (outside the CDR3, taken from reference TRBV28 and TRBJ2-3): DVKVTQSSRYLVKRTGEKVFLECVQDMDHENMFWYRQDPGLGLRLIYFSYDVKMKEKGDIPEGYSVSREKKERFSLILESASTNQTSMYLCASSPPRKGQSDTQYFGPGTRLTVL.

The chain recombines TRBV27 with TRBJ2-1, with 8 bases matching TRBD1. Per the germline V gene, CDR1 is MNHEY and CDR2 is SMNVEV (reference sequence). The CDR3 runs 14 residues. V lost 2 bases, J lost 6 bases, and 3 bases stayed unmatched. The CDR3 here is CASSLVDRANEQFF. The DNA of the CDR3 is TGTGCCAGCAGTTTAGTGGACAGGGCCAATGAGCAGTTCTTC.

This sequence joins TRBV19 and TRBJ1-5; possibly TRBD1 for D (6 bases). V was clipped by 2 bases and J by 7 bases, with 9 bases between them. Germline assignment: CDR1 LNHDA and CDR2 SQIVND (reference sequence). This CDR3 has 13 amino acids. CDR3 bases: TGTGCCAGTAGTATAACAGGGTTACAGCCCCAGCATTTT. Translating gives CASSITGLQPQHF.

The chain links TRBV7-2 to TRBJ2-3; no firm D call. The germline V and J ends were trimmed by 1 base and 0 bases, with 5 bases remaining between them. This CDR3 spans 14 amino acids. Germline V lookup: CDR1 SGHTA, CDR2 FQGNSA. DNA for the CDR3: TGTGCCAGCAGCTTAGGTAAAAGCACAGATACGCAGTATTTT. Protein product: CASSLGKSTDTQYF.

This chain connects TRBV25-1 to TRBJ2-7; no definite D call. Germline V CDR1 and CDR2: MGHDK, SYGVNS. The V and J ends lost 4 bases and 3 bases respectively, with 4 bases between them. CDR3 length: 11 residues. CDR3 amino acids: CASSGDYEQYF. CDR3 DNA: TGTGCCAGCAGTGGAGACTACGAGCAGTACTTC.

The chain employs TRBV6-6 and TRBJ2-2; 12 bases fit TRBD2. In germline, CDR1 is MNHNY, CDR2 SVGAGI (reference sequence). CDR3 length: 16 residues. V shed 7 bases, J shed 6 bases, and the junction held 9 bases outside the gene matches. The CDR3 here is CASTTPTSGGPGELFF. The CDR3 DNA is TGTGCCAGCACTACCCCGACTAGCGGGGGCCCCGGGGAGCTGTTTTTT.

The V and J genes are TRBV9 and TRBJ1-2, with D possibly being TRBD1 (6 bases). Germline CDR1 is SGDLS and CDR2 is YYNGEE. CDR3 length equals 13 residues. The V and J ends lost 1 base and 5 bases respectively, with 9 bases between them. The CDR3 DNA is TGTGCCAGCAGCGTATCACAGGGTTATGGCTACACCTTC. This sequence encodes CASSVSQGYGYTF.

In its sample, this clone was seen once. V and J are TRBV19 and TRBJ1-2; D ambiguous. The V gene lost 5 bases and the J gene lost 8 bases, with 15 bases spanning the gap. CDR3 length: 13 amino acids. Germline CDR1 and CDR2: LNHDA and SQIVND (reference sequence). CDR3 amino acids: CASSVLTWRGYTF. CDR3 DNA: TGTGCCAGTAGTGTCTTGACTTGGAGGGGCTACACCTTC.

The chain is built from TRBV5-6 and TRBJ2-3; TRBD1 might be the D (5 bases). The CDR3 runs to 15 residues. The V gene lost 0 bases and the J gene lost 1 base, with 9 bases spanning the gap. Germline values: CDR1 SGHDT, CDR2 YYEEEE. The CDR3 DNA follows: TGTGCCAGCAGCTTGGCAGCAGGGCGCACAGATACGCAGTATTTT. It yields the protein CASSLAAGRTDTQYF.

This clone was counted a single time. V and J are TRBV5-1 and TRBJ2-5, with 7 bases that match TRBD1. The V gene end was trimmed by 5 bases and the J gene end by 0 bases; junction bases not matched to a gene: 7. Germline-derived CDR1 and CDR2 are SGHRS and YFSETQ. The CDR3 runs to 15 residues. CDR3 amino acids: CASSRDRPYQETQYF. Here the CDR3 DNA reads TGCGCCAGCAGTCGGGACAGACCGTACCAAGAGACCCAGTACTTC. The full variable domain, in which reference TRBV5-1 and TRBJ2-5 provide the parts outside the CDR3, is KAGVTQTPRYLIKTRGQQVTLSCSPISGHRSVSWYQQTPGQGLQFLFEYFSETQRNKGNFPGRFSGRQFSNSRSEMNVSTLELGDSALYLCASSRDRPYQETQYFGPGTRLLVL.

The chain links TRBV27 to TRBJ2-7; D not certain. The CDR3 has 15 residues. V was shortened by 4 bases and J by 0 bases, with 13 bases between the two germline ends. The germline V gene encodes CDR1 MNHEY and CDR2 SMNVEV (reference sequence). The CDR3 DNA reads TGTGCCAGCAGTTCCCTCGGTTGGTCCTCCTACGAGCAGTACTTC. Its translation: CASSSLGWSSYEQYF.

CDR3 sequence reads: CASSLTGRGYTF. In nucleotides, the CDR3 is TGTGCCAGCAGTTTGACAGGTCGTGGCTACACCTTC. V and J are TRBV28 and TRBJ1-2; weak D call: TRBD1 (6 bases). Germline V lookup: CDR1 MDHEN, CDR2 SYDVKM. This CDR3 spans 12 amino acids. The V end lost 3 bases, the J end lost 7 bases, and 9 bases lay between the germline ends.

The chain combines TRBV9 with TRBJ1-4, with 9 bases fitting TRBD1. After removal of 1 base from V and 8 bases from J, the junction contained 3 bases not matched to a gene. Germline V gene lookup returns CDR1 SGDLS and CDR2 YYNGEE. This CDR3 region has 14 residues. The CDR3 DNA reads TGTGCCAGCAGCGTAACAGGGGGCCAGGAAAAACTGTTTTTT. Translated, it gives CASSVTGGQEKLFF.

This clone was counted between two and nine times. The CDR3 here is CASSMGHLRVEKLFF. For the CDR3, the DNA is TGTGCCAGCAGTATGGGACATCTAAGGGTAGAAAAACTGTTTTTT. J is TRBJ1-4 and V is TRBV27, with D tentatively TRBD1 (6 bases). V was shortened by 5 bases and J by 8 bases, with 18 bases between the two germline ends. The V gene's germline CDR1 is MNHEY and CDR2 SMNVEV (reference sequence). CDR3 length: 15 amino acids.

The genes are TRBV5-1 and TRBJ2-5; a possible D gene is TRBD2 (6 bases). The length of the CDR3 is 14 residues. Germline CDR1 and CDR2: SGHRS and YFSETQ. Trimming pared 5 bases from V and 5 bases from J, leaving 16 bases between. The CDR3 spells CASSSGGVGETQYF. Written as DNA, the CDR3 is TGCGCCAGCAGTTCCGGAGGGGTTGGGGAGACCCAGTACTTC.